This T cell receptor beta chain appears in the sequencing data of a study of blood T cell repertoires in COVID-19. Turning to the study itself: Nucleic acid was either cDNA or gDNA, and it came from T cells, B-cell-depleted T cells, or PBMCs.

The CDR3 has 16 residues. Looked up from germline, CDR1 is KGHDR and CDR2 is SFDVKD. The V segment lost 5 bases and the J segment 0 bases; nucleotides outside the gene matches: 5. Authors' analysis steps: Nucleated cell counts were estimated from reference gene primer amplification. The method was immunoSEQ multiplex PCR; TCRdb's version includes in-frame clones alone and lacks a portion of them. V and J calls and clone size are given by that table; D and trimming were obtained from the DNA. The data hold about 370,000 clones, with 90% observed a single time. The chain carries TRBV24-1 and TRBJ2-1; 8 bases align to TRBD2. This clonotype originated in a man younger than 30 with active or convalescent COVID-19. Sequenced input: peripheral blood. The CDR3 region has the DNA TGTGCCACCAGTGGACTCGGGGGGGGCTCCTACAATGAGCAGTTCTTC. Translating it yields CATSGLGGGSYNEQFF.